This entry lists 18 T cell receptor beta chains sequenced from one sample in a study of control samples from healthy donors and cancer patients. Method: immunoSEQ multiplex PCR; TCRdb's copy keeps in-frame clones and lacks some. The data show some 130,000 clones, 75% to 95% seen once. The sequenced sample was blood. Receptor source: a middle-aged man in good health.

The chain uses TRBV6-5 and TRBJ2-7, with 7 bases lining up with TRBD1. The ends lost 2 bases at V and 5 bases at J; junction bases unmatched: 6. Germline-derived CDR1 and CDR2 are MNHEY and SVGAGI. The CDR3 length is 14 residues. CDR3 region: CASSYRQGVDEQYF. Here the CDR3 DNA reads TGTGCCAGCAGTTACCGGCAGGGGGTAGACGAGCAGTACTTC.

This chain connects TRBV5-1 to TRBJ1-4; D might be TRBD1 (5 bases). The CDR3 has 16 residues. Germline V gene sequence: CDR1 SGHRS, CDR2 YFSETQ. Trimming pared 1 base from V and 8 bases from J, leaving 18 bases between. The CDR3 DNA follows: TGCGCCAGCAGCTTGAACTCGAGGGGCGCTGAGGAAAAACTGTTTTTT. Its translation: CASSLNSRGAEEKLFF.

The chain recombines TRBV4-1 with TRBJ1-1; 8 bases agree with TRBD1. V shed 0 bases, J shed 1 base, and the junction held 7 bases outside the gene matches. CDR1 is MGHRA and CDR2 is YSYEKL in the germline V gene. The CDR3 covers 17 residues. The CDR3 here is CASSQDLQGAQNTEAFF. CDR3 DNA: TGCGCCAGCAGCCAAGATCTCCAGGGGGCACAGAACACTGAAGCTTTCTTT.

The J gene is TRBJ2-7, the V gene TRBV18; 7 positions agree with TRBD1. The CDR3 consists of 15 residues. Per the germline V gene, CDR1 is KGHSH and CDR2 is LQKENI. V lost 4 bases to trimming and J lost 0 bases; unmatched junction nucleotides: 6. The CDR3 DNA reads TGTGCCAGCTCACGCGGACAGGCAAACTCCTACGAGCAGTACTTC. This gives the protein CASSRGQANSYEQYF.

The chain uses TRBV18 and TRBJ2-2; unclear D gene. The germline gives CDR1 KGHSH, CDR2 LQKENI. This CDR3 comprises 17 residues. V lost 1 base, J lost 1 base, and 13 bases lay in between. In DNA, the CDR3 is TGTGCCAGCTCACCACTTAGAGGCGAACTGAACACCGGGGAGCTGTTTTTT. Encoded protein: CASSPLRGELNTGELFF.

Regarding this clone: This sample also contains other DNA sequences that code for the same CDR3. The V gene is TRBV24-1, the J gene TRBJ2-5; D may match TRBD1 or TRBD2 (5 bases each). Germline CDR1 and CDR2: KGHDR and SFDVKD. This CDR3 region has 15 residues. Trimming shortened V by 10 bases and J by 4 bases, and 21 bases separated the two germline ends. CDR3 nucleotides: TGTGCCACTAGTATTCAGGGACGGTACGGAGAGACCCAGTACTTC. Encoded protein: CATSIQGRYGETQYF.

The chain couples TRBV2 to TRBJ1-2, with D tentatively TRBD1 (6 bases). Germline V CDR1 and CDR2: SNHLY, FYNNEI. CDR3 length: 13 amino acids. The V gene lost 5 bases and the J gene lost 2 bases, with 9 bases spanning the gap. CDR3 in amino acids: CASSYTGNYGYTF. The CDR3, as DNA: TGTGCCAGCAGTTACACAGGGAACTATGGCTACACCTTC.

The gene calls are TRBV29-1 and TRBJ2-7, with a possible D match to TRBD1 (6 bases). The ends were cut back, 2 bases at V and 2 bases at J, with 10 bases in the middle. The CDR3 has 13 residues. Germline loops: CDR1 SQVTM, CDR2 ANQGSEA. CDR3: CSVEYGQPYEQYF. CDR3 coding DNA: TGCAGCGTTGAATATGGACAGCCCTACGAGCAGTACTTC.

This rearrangement joins TRBV2 to TRBJ1-3; D remains ambiguous. CDR3 length: 11 amino acids. Germline V gene lookup returns CDR1 SNHLY and CDR2 FYNNEI. The germline V and J ends were trimmed by 7 bases and 3 bases, with 4 bases remaining between them. The CDR3 sequence: CASNNGNTIYF. CDR3 in DNA: TGTGCCAGCAATAATGGAAACACCATATATTTT.

V gene TRBV30 combines with J gene TRBJ2-7; D uncertain. V dropped 0 bases and J dropped 4 bases, with 16 bases sitting between them. From germline, CDR1 is GTSNPN and CDR2 SVGIG (reference sequence). This CDR3 has 15 residues. The CDR3 DNA reads as TGTGCCTGGAGTGTAGGGCCCCAGGCGGAATACGAGCAGTACTTC. Its protein product is CAWSVGPQAEYEQYF.

The chain has TRBV6-5 and TRBJ1-1; D might be TRBD1 (6 bases). Germline CDR1 reads MNHEY; CDR2 reads SVGAGI. This CDR3 is built from 14 residues. V lost 6 bases to trimming and J lost 1 base, with 12 bases between them. CDR3 nucleotide sequence: TGTGCCAGCAGCCCCGGGACATCGAACACTGAAGCTTTCTTT. It codes for CASSPGTSNTEAFF.

Only one count was recorded for this clone. This chain uses TRBV28 with TRBJ2-5; the match to TRBD2 covers 7 bases. CDR3 length equals 15 residues. V was pared by 2 bases and J by 0 bases, with 3 bases of the junction left unmatched. CDR1 is MDHEN and CDR2 is SYDVKM in the germline V gene. This CDR3 reads CASSLAGLNQETQYF. The CDR3 DNA reads TGTGCCAGCAGTTTAGCGGGACTAAACCAAGAGACCCAGTACTTC.

V and J are TRBV5-6 and TRBJ1-4; D gene uncertain. Trimming shortened V by 2 bases and J by 4 bases, and 9 bases separated the two germline ends. Germline values: CDR1 SGHDT, CDR2 YYEEEE. The CDR3 is made up of 14 amino acids. CDR3 residues: CASSFWNFNEKLFF. The CDR3 nucleotides are TGTGCCAGCAGCTTCTGGAATTTTAATGAAAAACTGTTTTTT. The full variable domain, its missing parts supplied by reference TRBV5-6 and TRBJ1-4, is DAGVTQSPTHLIKTRGQQVTLRCSPKSGHDTVSWYQQALGQGPQFIFQYYEEEERQRGNFPDRFSGHQFPNYSSELNVNALLLGDSALYLCASSFWNFNEKLFFGSGTQLSVL.

The genes are TRBV11-3 and TRBJ2-1; 8 nucleotides align to TRBD2. The J segment lost 6 bases and the V segment lost 5 bases, leaving 9 bases of the junction unmatched. The CDR3 totals 15 residues. Germline lookup yields CDR1 SGHNT and CDR2 YENEEA. The CDR3 sequence: CASSPGGGAGNEQFF. The CDR3 nucleotides read TGTGCCAGCAGCCCGGGAGGGGGAGCGGGCAATGAGCAGTTCTTC.

The rearrangement uses TRBV3-1 (or the pseudogene TRBV3-2) and TRBJ2-7; D perhaps matches TRBD1 (5 bases). Germline lookup yields CDR1 LGHDT and CDR2 YNNKEL (reference sequence). Between the trimmed V and J ends, which lost 1 base and 0 bases, there was a span of 10 bases. The CDR3 extends over 15 amino acids. The CDR3 reads CASSQGSDSSYEQYF. CDR3 coding DNA: TGTGCCAGCAGCCAAGGGAGTGACAGCTCCTACGAGCAGTACTTC.

J is TRBJ2-7 and V is TRBV19; D may be TRBD2 (6 bases). Germline CDR1 is LNHDA and CDR2 is SQIVND (reference sequence). The V gene lost 7 bases and the J gene lost 4 bases, with 14 bases spanning the gap. This CDR3 contains 13 residues. The CDR3 sequence is CASKGGDPYEQYF. For the CDR3, the DNA is TGTGCCAGTAAAGGCGGGGATCCTTACGAGCAGTACTTC.

This clone was recorded once. This chain uses TRBV7-8 with TRBJ2-7, with D perhaps TRBD1 or TRBD2 (6 bases each). The CDR3 covers 17 residues. Trimming stripped 5 bases from V and 1 base from J, with 21 bases between. The V gene's germline CDR1 is SGHVS and CDR2 FQNEAQ. The CDR3 region is CASSPRGTVQGSYEQYF. For the CDR3, the DNA is TGTGCCAGCAGCCCGCGGGGTACGGTTCAGGGGTCCTACGAGCAGTACTTC.

CDR3 DNA sequence: TGTGCAGGGGGACAGGGGTCCTACAATGAGCAGTTCTTC. Translating it yields CAGGQGSYNEQFF. The chain combines TRBV2 with TRBJ2-1, with 10 bases that match TRBD1. Per the germline V gene, CDR1 is SNHLY and CDR2 is FYNNEI. There are 13 residues in the CDR3. The full variable domain, completed using reference TRBV2 and TRBJ2-1, is EPEVTQTPSHQVTQMGQEVILRCVPISNHLYFYWYRQILGQKVEFLVSFYNNEISEKSEIFDDQFSVERPDGSNFTLKIRSTKLEDSAMYFCAGGQGSYNEQFFGPGTRLTVL.